A selection of T cell receptor beta chains follows, all from one sample in a study of response to subunit inactivated influenza vaccine. TCRdb re-called the RT-PCR reads through MiXCR, storing one row per CDR3 protein. The sample lists 530,000 or so distinct CDR3 sequences, 12% seen once, with 9.5% to 13% in the top ten. The sequenced sample was PBMCs from blood, obtained on the day of vaccination. The receptor source for this set is a man between 45 and 60 years old who received an inactivated influenza vaccine. Both conserved end residues are part of each CDR3. The D gene is left open where the match is weak. Size values are once, few and many counts, or a class for expanded clones, and some rows have none.

D,J,V,size,DNA,CDR3
TRBD2,TRBJ2-3,TRBV10-3,few,TGTGCCATCAGGGGGGGGTCTGAAGATACGCAGTATTTT,CAIRGGSEDTQYF
TRBD1,TRBJ1-4,TRBV12-3/TRBV12-4,many,TGTGCCAGCACCCTAAGGGGGCTAAGCGGAGAAAAACTGTTTTTT,CASTLRGLSGEKLFF
TRBD2,TRBJ2-4,TRBV6-2/TRBV6-3,-,TGTGCCAGCAGTTTGGGACTAGCGGGGCTAAACATTCAGTACTTC,CASSLGLAGLNIQYF
-,TRBJ2-5,TRBV5-1,-,TGCGCCAGCAGGGATGGGTTTACAGGAGGGCAAGAGACCCAGTACTTC,CASRDGFTGGQETQYF
-,TRBJ2-7,TRBV20-1,-,TGCAGTGCTAGAGATAAGGGTTCCTACGAGCACTACTTC,CSARDKGSYEHYF
-,TRBJ1-1,TRBV10-3,-,TGTGCCGCACGGACGGGCGACACTGAAGCTTTCTTT,CAARTGDTEAFF
TRBD1,TRBJ2-3,TRBV29-1,few,TGCAGCGTTGCAAGACAGGGGACAACCGATACGCAGTATTTT,CSVARQGTTDTQYF
-,TRBJ2-7,TRBV6-2/TRBV6-3,-,TGTGCCAGCAAGCAGTCCGGGACCTACGAGCAGTACTTC,CASKQSGTYEQYF
-,TRBJ2-3,TRBV2,-,TGTGCCAACCGGTCTCGAGGCACAGATACGCAGTATTTT,CANRSRGTDTQYF
TRBD1,TRBJ2-7,TRBV11-2,once,TGTGCCAGCAGCGGGGGGACAGGGTCGCTGTACGAGCAGTACTTC,CASSGGTGSLYEQYF
TRBD1,TRBJ1-1,TRBV4-1,few,TGCGCCAGCAGCCAATCCCGGACAGGAGTCAACACTGAAGCTTTCTTT,CASSQSRTGVNTEAFF
-,TRBJ2-7,TRBV12-3/TRBV12-4,many,TGTGCCAGCAGTCCCAACGCCGGCCTGAGGGGTCTACCCTACGAGCAGTACTTC,CASSPNAGLRGLPYEQYF
TRBD2,TRBJ2-1,TRBV20-1,few,TGCAGTGTCCCAGCGGGGCCGAAATACAATGAGCAGTTCTTC,CSVPAGPKYNEQFF
TRBD1,TRBJ2-3,TRBV7-3,-,TGTGCCAGCAGCCCGGACAGGTACACAGATACGCAGTATTTT,CASSPDRYTDTQYF
-,TRBJ2-5,TRBV28,-,TGTGCCACCGAGCAAGAGACCCAGTACTTC,CATEQETQYF